This T cell receptor beta chain stems from a study of CD8+CD57+ T cells in acquired aplastic anemia. Whole-study context: Sorted CD4+ and CD8+ cells gave a mean 3.2 ug DNA, range roughly 0.18 to 27.4 ug.

Patients selected for sequencing had displayed CD8+CD57+ cell expansion by flow cytometry. V shed 3 bases, J shed 1 base, and the junction held 4 bases outside the gene matches. This CDR3 contains 15 residues. CDR1 and CDR2 from the germline V gene are DFQATT and SNEGSKA (reference sequence). Genomic DNA templated the TCR beta VDJ and CDR3 profiling. TCRdb recomputed calls from the reads with MiXCR, one row per CDR3 protein. This table has hundreds of thousands of distinct CDR3 sequences, about a third appearing once. Sample: sorted CD4+, CD8+, or CD8+CD57+ T cells (not recorded which) from PBMCs. The sequence derives from a human donor with aplastic anemia. This chain links TRBV20-1 with TRBJ2-3, with 10 bases that match TRBD2. The CDR3 nucleotides are TGCAGTGCTAGCGTTCTAGCGGGGGGCACAGATACGCAGTATTTT. This encodes CSASVLAGGTDTQYF.